What follows describes a single T cell receptor beta chain. Its specificity is not known. This sample is drawn from a study of T cell responses to AZD1222 COVID-19 vaccine. General observations from the study: There were mostly white British donors and more females than males, and clonal diversity was possibly underestimated. Repertoire sampling happened only post peak T cell response. Just a handful of AZD1222 recipients were seropositive at baseline.

Sequencing used immunoSEQ multiplex PCR; TCRdb keeps in-frame clones, though not all of them. The sample lists 150,000 to 200,000 clones; roughly 92% were seen once. The CDR3 is made up of 15 amino acids. V was clipped by 5 bases and J by 0 bases, with 11 bases between them. Germline CDR1 SGHTA, CDR2 FQGNSA. The genes are TRBV7-2 and TRBJ2-1; D gene uncertain. The specimen was peripheral blood, collected 28 days after the second dose of the MenACWY control vaccine. The source of this sequence is an adult who received the MenACWY meningococcal vaccine as a control. This chain's CDR3 is CASSLGPSSYNEQFF. The DNA of the CDR3 is TGTGCCAGCAGCCTTGGGCCGAGCTCCTACAATGAGCAGTTCTTC.